The 25 T cell receptor beta chains below were found in one sample sequenced in a study of cytomegalovirus exposure and HLA in healthy donors. Primers included in the PCR were 60 Vbeta and 13 Jbeta primers. Profiled with immunoSEQ multiplex PCR; TCRdb holds only in-frame clones, not every one. The sample has over 120,000 clones; approximately 80% are singletons. Sample: PBMCs. The receptors stem from a man aged 35 to 55 in good health and CMV-seronegative.

This clone showed up just a few times. This chain links TRBV7-2 with TRBJ1-6, with D possibly matching TRBD1 (5 bases). The CDR3 loop spans 16 amino acids. Trimming took off 2 bases at V and 9 bases at J, with 17 bases between the two ends. Germline CDR1 and CDR2: SGHTA and FQGNSA. DNA for the CDR3: TGTGCCAGCAGCTTAATATCCCAGGGATACGGTTCACCCCTCCACTTT. Protein product: CASSLISQGYGSPLHF.

The V and J genes are TRBV6-5 and TRBJ1-3, with D maybe TRBD1 (6 bases). The CDR3 runs to 16 residues. The germline V gene encodes CDR1 MNHEY and CDR2 SVGAGI. Trimming left V 4 bases short and J 0 bases short, with 13 bases between. In nucleotides, the CDR3 is TGTGCCAGCAGTTTAACGGGACACCGCTCTGGAAACACCATATATTTT. Translation: CASSLTGHRSGNTIYF.

This chain uses TRBV29-1 with TRBJ1-4; the match to TRBD1 covers 8 bases. With V trimmed by 5 bases and J by 8 bases, 7 bases remained unmatched. The CDR3 runs 13 residues. The germline V gene encodes CDR1 SQVTM and CDR2 ANQGSEA. CDR3 in amino acids: CSVRTGLREKLFF. The CDR3 DNA is TGCAGCGTTAGGACAGGGTTACGCGAAAAACTGTTTTTT. The variable domain in full, with the rest retrieved from reference TRBV29-1 and TRBJ1-4, is SAVISQKPSRDICQRGTSLTIQCQVDSQVTMMFWYRQQPGQSLTLIATANQGSEATYESGFVIDKFPISRPNLTFSTLTVSNMSPEDSSIYLCSVRTGLREKLFFGSGTQLSVL.

The chain has TRBV7-8 and TRBJ1-2; D ambiguous. The CDR3 has 16 amino acids. V lost 1 base and J 6 bases, leaving 18 bases between the germline ends. Germline lookup yields CDR1 SGHVS and CDR2 FQNEAQ. CDR3 sequence: CASSLGTSLTFNGYTF. CDR3 coding DNA: TGTGCCAGCAGCTTAGGTACCTCACTCACTTTTAATGGCTACACCTTC.

This chain connects TRBV9 to TRBJ2-2, with 9 bases matching TRBD2. The CDR3 consists of 15 residues. V trimming: 4 bases; J trimming: 4 bases; junction bases outside the gene matches: 5. Germline values: CDR1 SGDLS, CDR2 YYNGEE. The CDR3 sequence is CASSPSGGITGELFF. The CDR3 region has the DNA TGTGCCAGCAGCCCGAGCGGGGGGATCACCGGGGAGCTGTTTTTT.

This clone was seen a single time. This rearrangement joins TRBV6-4 to TRBJ2-1, with TRBD1 identical over 7 bases. Germline assignment: CDR1 MRHNA and CDR2 SNTAGT. The ends lost 2 bases at V and 4 bases at J; junction bases unmatched: 5. The CDR3 contains 15 residues. The chain's CDR3 is CASSDRDRLYNEQFF. The CDR3, as DNA: TGTGCCAGCAGTGACCGGGACAGACTATACAATGAGCAGTTCTTC.

The J gene is TRBJ2-7, the V gene TRBV25-1; 8 nucleotides match TRBD2. Germline-derived CDR1 and CDR2 are MGHDK and SYGVNS. The CDR3 runs to 16 residues. V was clipped by 4 bases and J by 2 bases; unmatched bases: 10. The CDR3 loop is CASSGLATLNPYEQYF. In DNA, the CDR3 is TGTGCCAGCAGTGGACTAGCGACCCTAAACCCCTACGAGCAGTACTTC.

V usage is TRBV6-6 and J usage is TRBJ1-2; 9 bases line up with TRBD1. CDR3 size: 14 residues. CDR1 MNHNY and CDR2 SVGAGI come from the germline V gene (reference sequence). Losses at the gene ends were 4 bases for V and 7 bases for J; bases not matched to a gene: 7. This CDR3 is CASSSKDRGGGYTF. CDR3 in DNA: TGTGCCAGCAGTTCCAAGGACAGGGGAGGTGGCTACACCTTC.

The chain is built from TRBV30 and TRBJ1-5, with a tentative D call TRBD1 (6 bases). Germline V CDR1 and CDR2: GTSNPN, SVGIG (reference sequence). V lost 3 bases to trimming and J lost 7 bases, with 19 bases between them. The CDR3 has 15 residues. The CDR3 loop reads CAWSLFRDKSQPQHF. The CDR3 DNA reads TGTGCCTGGAGCCTATTCCGGGACAAAAGCCAGCCCCAGCATTTT.

V is TRBV5-1 and J is TRBJ2-5; 7 positions agree with TRBD1. The end of the DNA is better explained by TRBJ2-7, so the J call may be wrong. Germline V gene sequence: CDR1 SGHRS, CDR2 YFSETQ. The CDR3 is 15 residues long. The CDR3 DNA sequence: TGCGCCAGCAGCTTCCTAGACAGGGCCAACTACGAGCAGTACTTC. As protein: CASSFLDRANYEQYF.

The chain carries TRBV18 and TRBJ2-6, with TRBD2 as a possible D gene (6 bases). CDR3 length: 15 amino acids. CDR1 is KGHSH, CDR2 LQKENI, per germline. V lost 4 bases and J 2 bases, leaving 9 bases between the germline ends. CDR3 nucleotides: TGTGCCAGCTCACAGTCGGGGGCTGGGGCCAACGTCCTGACTTTC. Protein product: CASSQSGAGANVLTF.

This sequence joins TRBV30 and TRBJ1-1; 7 nucleotides match TRBD1. V shed 6 bases, J shed 1 base, and the junction held 11 bases outside the gene matches. Germline CDR1 reads GTSNPN; CDR2 reads SVGIG (reference sequence). This CDR3 has 15 residues. CDR3 loop: CACPRVGTENTEAFF. The CDR3 nucleotides read TGTGCCTGCCCCAGGGTAGGGACAGAGAACACTGAAGCTTTCTTT.

The V gene is TRBV5-1, the J gene TRBJ1-4; D gene ambiguous. CDR3 size: 16 residues. The germline CDR1 and CDR2 sequences are SGHRS and YFSETQ. The V gene lost 1 base and the J gene lost 8 bases, with 18 bases spanning the gap. CDR3 nucleotide sequence: TGCGCCAGCAGCTTGAATATTGAGCGGAGGCAAGAAAAACTGTTTTTT. It yields the protein CASSLNIERRQEKLFF.

This chain connects TRBV14 to TRBJ2-2, with a possible D match to TRBD2 (6 bases). The CDR3 totals 15 residues. The V and J ends lost 4 bases and 6 bases respectively, with 15 bases between them. The germline CDR1 and CDR2 sequences are SGHDN and FVKESK. The CDR3 loop reads CASSLRGFLAGELFF. CDR3 nucleotides: TGTGCCAGCAGCCTTCGGGGGTTTTTGGCCGGGGAGCTGTTTTTT.

The V gene is TRBV6-5, the J gene TRBJ2-1; D possibly corresponds to TRBD2 (6 bases). V lost 3 bases and J lost 0, with 12 bases in between. The CDR3 has 16 amino acids. Germline V lookup: CDR1 MNHEY, CDR2 SVGAGI. This CDR3 reads CASSYRRGSSYNEQFF. CDR3 DNA sequence: TGTGCCAGCAGTTATAGGCGGGGAAGCTCCTACAATGAGCAGTTCTTC.

This clone came up a few times. V and J are TRBV4-1 and TRBJ1-2; possibly TRBD1 for D (5 bases). CDR1 and CDR2 (germline): MGHRA, YSYEKL. Trimming took 0 bases from V and 0 from J, leaving 17 bases between them. The CDR3 has 18 residues. As DNA, the CDR3 is TGCGCCAGCAGCCAAGAATCGCCAGGGCAGGCTGCTAACTATGGCTACACCTTC. Translation: CASSQESPGQAANYGYTF.

This chain links TRBV6-6 with TRBJ2-5; 9 bases are a match to TRBD2. Germline V gene sequence: CDR1 MNHNY, CDR2 SVGAGI (reference sequence). The V and J ends lost 2 bases and 5 bases, in that order; junction bases with no gene match: 3. The CDR3 contains 14 residues. CDR3 amino acids: CASSYAGGRETQYF. DNA for the CDR3: TGTGCCAGCAGTTACGCGGGGGGGCGTGAGACCCAGTACTTC.

This chain connects TRBV4-3 to TRBJ1-1; D remains ambiguous. This CDR3 spans 15 amino acids. V was trimmed by 0 bases and J by 5 bases, leaving 13 bases between them. Germline V CDR1 and CDR2: LGHNA, YSLEER. The CDR3 sequence is CASSQDAPGSTEAFF. CDR3 sequence (DNA): TGCGCCAGCAGCCAAGATGCCCCAGGAAGTACTGAAGCTTTCTTT.

The J gene is TRBJ2-2, the V gene TRBV4-3, with a possible D match to TRBD2 (5 bases). The CDR3 spans 15 residues. CDR1 and CDR2 from the germline V gene are LGHNA and YSLEER. Between the trimmed V and J ends, which lost 0 bases and 4 bases, there was a span of 9 bases. The chain's CDR3 is CASSQDHSGTGELFF. CDR3 sequence (DNA): TGCGCCAGCAGCCAAGACCACAGCGGCACCGGGGAGCTGTTTTTT.

This clone was found once. CDR3 nucleotide sequence: TGTGCCAGCAGCTTAGGAGGGAACCAAGAGACCCAGTACTTC. It encodes CASSLGGNQETQYF. The chain links TRBV7-9 to TRBJ2-5; possible D gene TRBD2, 5 bases. The V and J ends lost 1 base and 0 bases respectively, with 6 bases between them. This CDR3 is 14 amino acids long. Germline V gene lookup returns CDR1 SEHNR and CDR2 FQNEAQ (reference sequence).

The rearrangement links TRBV7-3 to TRBJ2-2; D might be TRBD2 (7 bases). The germline gives CDR1 SGHTA, CDR2 FQGTGA. Deletions cut 5 bases from V and 2 bases from J, with 18 bases between. The CDR3 has 17 residues. The CDR3 sequence: CASSLRGASENTGELFF. The CDR3 bases are TGTGCCAGCAGCCTTCGGGGGGCCAGTGAAAACACCGGGGAGCTGTTTTTT.

The gene calls are TRBV13 and TRBJ2-7, with TRBD2 as a possible D gene (5 bases). CDR3 length: 17 amino acids. Trimming removed 4 bases at V and 0 bases at J, with 19 bases between. The germline V gene encodes CDR1 PRHDT and CDR2 FYEKMQ (reference sequence). DNA of the CDR3: TGTGCCAGCAGCTCGCGGGCGCAAACCCGAAACTCCTACGAGCAGTACTTC. It is translated as CASSSRAQTRNSYEQYF.

V and J are TRBV10-1 and TRBJ2-7, with a possible D match to TRBD1 (6 bases). This CDR3 comprises 14 residues. V was cut by 0 bases and J by 4 bases, with 10 bases left in between. CDR1 and CDR2 (germline): WNHNN, SYGVQD (reference sequence). The CDR3 bases are TGCGCCAGCAGTGAGTCGGGGGCCGGGTACGAGCAGTACTTC. Translation gives CASSESGAGYEQYF.

A single count supports this clone. The chain links TRBV18 to TRBJ1-1; D unresolved. Germline V gives CDR1 KGHSH, CDR2 LQKENI. There are 13 residues in the CDR3. V was cut by 3 bases and J by 1 base, with 6 bases left in between. Here the CDR3 DNA reads TGTGCCAGCTCACCTTCACAGAACACTGAAGCTTTCTTT. It specifies CASSPSQNTEAFF.

The V call is TRBV6-5, the J call TRBJ1-1, with unresolved D. V was cut by 7 bases and J by 1 base, with 4 bases left in between. Germline CDR1 and CDR2: MNHEY and SVGAGI. The CDR3 consists of 11 residues. The CDR3 spells CASTRNTEAFF. In DNA form, the CDR3 reads TGTGCCAGCACTAGGAACACTGAAGCTTTCTTT.